This T cell receptor beta chain appears in the sequencing data of a study of T cell repertoires in cytomegalovirus infection. Across the study: Newly reported HLA-C-restricted and thoroughly characterized HLA-B-restricted CMV epitopes were employed. Study-level results: Dominating the ex vivo response were HLA-C-restricted CMV-specific TCR beta clonotypes. There were carriers of CMV plus the relevant HLA, and cumulative public TCR beta family frequency identified them.

With regard to this clonotype: The antigen is undetermined.

Using its own MiXCR run on the reads, TCRdb lists one record per CDR3 protein. The table lists a few hundred thousand distinct CDR3 sequences, around 40% of them singletons. The ends were cut back, 1 base at V and 8 bases at J, with 17 bases in the middle. The CDR3 extends over 16 amino acids. Germline lookup yields CDR1 SEHNR and CDR2 FQNEAQ (reference sequence). Here the sequenced sample was cultured PBMCs, taken from culture after CMV antigen stimulation. The chain uses TRBV7-9 and TRBJ1-4; D not resolved. The clonotype originates from a human donor in good health (CMV status not recorded). Some clones in this sample may be carry-over from other donors' samples. CDR3 bases: TGTGCCAGCAGCTTAGATCGCGGGGTCTGGTTGGAAAAACTGTTTTTT. This gives the protein CASSLDRGVWLEKLFF. Filled out from reference TRBV7-9 and TRBJ1-4, the complete variable domain reads DTGVSQNPRHKITKRGQNVTFRCDPISEHNRLYWYRQTLGQGPEFLTYFQNEAQLEKSRLLSDRFSAERPKGSFSTLEIQRTEQGDSAMYLCASSLDRGVWLEKLFFGSGTQLSVL.